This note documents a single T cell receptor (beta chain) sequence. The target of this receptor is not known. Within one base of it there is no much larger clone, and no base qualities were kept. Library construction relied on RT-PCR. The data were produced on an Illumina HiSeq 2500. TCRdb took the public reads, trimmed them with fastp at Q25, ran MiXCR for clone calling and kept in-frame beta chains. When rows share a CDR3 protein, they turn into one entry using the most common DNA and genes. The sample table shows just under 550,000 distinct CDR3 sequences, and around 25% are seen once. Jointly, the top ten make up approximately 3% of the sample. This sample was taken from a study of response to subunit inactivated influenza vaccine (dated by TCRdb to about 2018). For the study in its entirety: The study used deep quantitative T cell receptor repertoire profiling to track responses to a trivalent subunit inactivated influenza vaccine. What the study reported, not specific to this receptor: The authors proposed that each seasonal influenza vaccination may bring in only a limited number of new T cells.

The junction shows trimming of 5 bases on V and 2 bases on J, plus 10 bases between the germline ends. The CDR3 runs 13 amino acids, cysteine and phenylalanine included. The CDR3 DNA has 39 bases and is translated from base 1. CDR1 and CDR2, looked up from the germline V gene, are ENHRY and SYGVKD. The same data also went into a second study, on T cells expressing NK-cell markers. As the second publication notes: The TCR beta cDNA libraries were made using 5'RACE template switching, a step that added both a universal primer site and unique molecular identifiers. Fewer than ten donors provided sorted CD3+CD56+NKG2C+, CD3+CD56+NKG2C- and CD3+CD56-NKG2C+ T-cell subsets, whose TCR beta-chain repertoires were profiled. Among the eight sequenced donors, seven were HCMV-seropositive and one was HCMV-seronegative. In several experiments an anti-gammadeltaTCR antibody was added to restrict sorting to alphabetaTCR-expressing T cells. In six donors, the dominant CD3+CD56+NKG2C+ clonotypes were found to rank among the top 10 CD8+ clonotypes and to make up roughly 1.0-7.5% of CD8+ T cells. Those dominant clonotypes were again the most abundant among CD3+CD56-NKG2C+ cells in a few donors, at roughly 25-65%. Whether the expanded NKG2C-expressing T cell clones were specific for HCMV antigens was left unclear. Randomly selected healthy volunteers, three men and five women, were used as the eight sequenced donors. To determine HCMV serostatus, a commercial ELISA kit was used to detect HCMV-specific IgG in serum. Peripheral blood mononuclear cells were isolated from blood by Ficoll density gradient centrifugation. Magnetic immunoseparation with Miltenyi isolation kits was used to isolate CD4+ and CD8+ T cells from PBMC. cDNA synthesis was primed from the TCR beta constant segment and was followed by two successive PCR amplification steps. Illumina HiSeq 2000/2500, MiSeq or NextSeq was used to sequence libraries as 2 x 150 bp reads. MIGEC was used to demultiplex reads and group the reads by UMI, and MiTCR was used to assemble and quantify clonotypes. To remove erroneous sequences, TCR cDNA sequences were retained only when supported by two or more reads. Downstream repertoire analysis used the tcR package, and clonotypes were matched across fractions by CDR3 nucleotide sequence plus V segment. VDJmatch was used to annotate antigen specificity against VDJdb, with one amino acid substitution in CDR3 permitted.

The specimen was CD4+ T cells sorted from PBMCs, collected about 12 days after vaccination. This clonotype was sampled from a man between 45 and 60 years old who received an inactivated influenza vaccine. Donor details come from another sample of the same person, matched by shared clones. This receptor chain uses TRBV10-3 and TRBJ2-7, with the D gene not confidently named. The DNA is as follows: TGTGCCATCAGTTGGGCGGCTGCCTACGAGCAGTACTTC. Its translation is CAISWAAAYEQYF.